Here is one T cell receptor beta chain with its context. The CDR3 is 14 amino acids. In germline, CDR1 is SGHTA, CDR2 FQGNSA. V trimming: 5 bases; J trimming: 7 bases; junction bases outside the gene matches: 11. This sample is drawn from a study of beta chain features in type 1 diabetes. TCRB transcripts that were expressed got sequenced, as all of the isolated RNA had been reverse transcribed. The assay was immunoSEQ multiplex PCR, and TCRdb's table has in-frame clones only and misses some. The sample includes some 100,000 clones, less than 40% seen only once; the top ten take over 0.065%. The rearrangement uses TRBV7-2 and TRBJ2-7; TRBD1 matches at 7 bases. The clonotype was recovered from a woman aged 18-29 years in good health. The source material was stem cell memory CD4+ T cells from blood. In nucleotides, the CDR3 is TGTGCCAGCAGCCGAGCCGACAGGGTGGGTGAGCAGTACTTC. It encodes CASSRADRVGEQYF.